These 29 T cell receptor beta chains came from one sample sequenced in a study of human T cells and chemical hapten exposure. Time point described: patch test 2, 6 weeks after DPC sensitization. The treatment denotes: therapeutic diphenylcyclopropenone sensitization with weekly scalp DPC. Via MiXCR, TCRdb re-called the RACE reads, giving one row per CDR3 protein. This table has under 450,000 distinct CDR3 sequences, 6% to 7% appearing once. This material consisted of whole blood, taken in connection with sensitization to the hapten diphenylcyclopropenone (DPC). These TCRs come from a woman aged 18-29 years with alopecia areata. Some clones in this sample may be carry-over from other donors' samples.

This clonotype was detected only a few times. The chain combines TRBV20-1 with TRBJ1-1; D call uncertain. Trimming stripped 2 bases from V and 0 bases from J, with 10 bases between. The CDR3 loop spans 14 amino acids. In germline, CDR1 is DFQATT, CDR2 SNEGSKA (reference sequence). CDR3 DNA sequence: TGCAGTGCTAGATATCGGGGTTTGAACACTGAAGCTTTCTTT. This codes for CSARYRGLNTEAFF.

The sample holds a few counts of this clonotype. The chain's CDR3 is CASSQVLRDEAFF. The CDR3 nucleotides are TGTGCCAGCAGCCAAGTCTTGAGAGATGAAGCTTTCTTT. V and J are TRBV3-1 and TRBJ1-1; no definite D call. Trimming removed 1 base from V and 7 bases from J, with 10 bases in between. The CDR3 loop spans 13 amino acids. The germline gives CDR1 LGHDT, CDR2 YNNKEL (reference sequence). The entire variable domain, with the rest obtained from reference TRBV3-1 and TRBJ1-1, is as follows: DTAVSQTPKYLVTQMGNDKSIKCEQNLGHDTMYWYKQDSKKFLKIMFSYNNKELIINETVPNRFSPKSPDKAHLNLHINSLELGDSAVYFCASSQVLRDEAFFGQGTRLTVV.

This clonotype was detected a few times. The chain employs TRBV6-5 and TRBJ2-6, with a tentative D call TRBD1 (5 bases). Germline V gene lookup returns CDR1 MNHEY and CDR2 SVGAGI. V was trimmed by 0 bases and J by 4 bases, leaving 10 bases between them. This CDR3 has 16 residues. The CDR3 nucleotides read TGTGCCAGCAGTTACTCGATCAAGGGGGGGGCCAACGTCCTGACTTTC. Residues: CASSYSIKGGANVLTF.

This clonotype has just a few counts. This sequence joins TRBV28 and TRBJ2-1; D is ambiguous. This CDR3 has 14 residues. With 5 bases removed from V and 4 bases from J, the gap between germline ends came to 12 bases. CDR1 is MDHEN, CDR2 SYDVKM, per germline. The CDR3 loop is CASSLDHTYNEQFF. CDR3 sequence (DNA): TGTGCCAGCAGTCTAGACCATACATACAATGAGCAGTTCTTC.

As concerns this clonotype: This clone may be a read error of a much larger clone one base away. The CDR3 here is CASSAGAYTGELFF. CDR3 DNA sequence: TGTGCCAGCAGTGCAGGGGCCTACACCGGGGAGCTGTTTTTT. This sequence joins TRBV6-4 and TRBJ2-2; the D gene is possibly TRBD1 (6 bases). The CDR3 has 14 residues. Looked up from germline, CDR1 is MRHNA and CDR2 is SNTAGT. Trimming pared 4 bases from V and 3 bases from J, leaving 9 bases between.

CDR3 sequence: CSASSGTGSYGYTF. The CDR3 DNA is TGCAGTGCTAGCTCCGGGACAGGGAGCTATGGCTACACCTTC. The chain carries TRBV20-1 and TRBJ1-2; 9 bases match TRBD1. This CDR3 has 14 amino acids. CDR1 and CDR2 from the germline V gene are DFQATT and SNEGSKA (reference sequence). Unmatched junction bases numbered 6, after V lost 3 bases and J lost 4 bases.

This clonotype has ten or more counts. This sequence joins TRBV6-1 and TRBJ1-4; D may be TRBD1 (6 bases). The CDR3 length is 15 residues. Germline values: CDR1 MNHNS, CDR2 SASEGT. Trimming took 4 bases from V and 3 from J, leaving 12 bases between them. The CDR3 region has the DNA TGTGCCAGCAGTGTTTTAACAGGGTCTAATGAAAAACTGTTTTTT. As protein: CASSVLTGSNEKLFF.

This clonotype is labeled as medium-sized. The chain employs TRBV4-3 and TRBJ2-7; no definite D call. Germline V gene sequence: CDR1 LGHNA, CDR2 YSLEER. The CDR3 extends over 13 amino acids. V was clipped by 0 bases and J by 4 bases, with 7 bases between them. The CDR3 coding sequence is TGCGCCAGCAGCCAAGAGGCGGAGTACGAGCAGTACTTC. This codes for CASSQEAEYEQYF.

This clonotype was recorded many times. The chain joins TRBV12-3 or TRBV12-4 to TRBJ2-7; 11 bases are a match to TRBD1. After removal of 5 bases from V and 2 bases from J, the junction contained 8 bases not matched to a gene. The CDR3 sequence is 16 residues long. The CDR3 region has the DNA TGTGCCAGCAGTCCTGGACAGGGGGCCGCAACCTACGAGCAGTACTTC. This sequence encodes CASSPGQGAATYEQYF.

This clonotype occurred many times. The chain employs TRBV20-1 and TRBJ1-1; a possible D gene is TRBD1 (5 bases). The germline gives CDR1 DFQATT, CDR2 SNEGSKA (reference sequence). The CDR3 is made up of 14 amino acids. Deletions cut 3 bases from V and 1 base from J, with 12 bases between. CDR3 DNA sequence: TGCAGTGCTAGGGGAGGCGGGGGGAACACTGAAGCTTTCTTT. Protein sequence: CSARGGGGNTEAFF.

This sequence joins TRBV4-3 and TRBJ2-3, with TRBD1 matching 9 bases. Trimming at V came to 0 bases and at J to 1 base, leaving 11 bases not matched to a gene. The CDR3 runs to 19 residues. Germline V lookup: CDR1 LGHNA, CDR2 YSLEER. The CDR3 loop is CASSQDGTGGGWGTDTQYF. As DNA, the CDR3 is TGCGCCAGCAGCCAAGATGGTACAGGGGGCGGATGGGGCACAGATACGCAGTATTTT.

This clonotype has ten or more counts. The chain carries TRBV10-3 and TRBJ2-1, with TRBD2 matching 14 bases. Germline V CDR1 and CDR2: ENHRY, SYGVKD. With 5 bases clipped from V and 8 bases from J, the junction kept 17 bases outside the gene matches. This CDR3 has 19 amino acids. The CDR3 sequence: CAISNAGTSGGGSVDEQFF. Here the CDR3 DNA reads TGTGCCATCAGTAACGCCGGGACTAGCGGGGGAGGTTCTGTCGATGAGCAGTTCTTC.

The chain employs TRBV6-5 and TRBJ1-6, with a weak D call TRBD1 (6 bases). Germline CDR1 and CDR2: MNHEY and SVGAGI. Deletions cut 7 bases from V and 7 bases from J, with 20 bases between. This CDR3 is 16 amino acids long. In nucleotides, the CDR3 is TGTGCCAGCACCAATAGCCCAGGACAGATCAATTCACCCCTCCACTTT. It yields the protein CASTNSPGQINSPLHF.

This clonotype was counted only a few times. This chain joins TRBV4-3 and TRBJ2-2, with 7 nucleotides matching TRBD2. CDR1 and CDR2 from the germline V gene are LGHNA and YSLEER. V shed 0 bases and J 3 bases; nucleotides not matched to a gene: 10. The CDR3 covers 18 residues. This CDR3 is CASSQDGIGRADTGELFF. CDR3 coding DNA: TGCGCCAGCAGCCAAGATGGAATAGGGAGGGCGGACACCGGGGAGCTGTTTTTT.

This clonotype was counted many times. The rearrangement uses TRBV7-2 and TRBJ2-3; no clear D. Germline-derived CDR1 and CDR2 are SGHTA and FQGNSA. CDR3 size: 13 residues. V lost 1 base, J lost 4 bases, and 6 bases lay in between. The DNA of the CDR3 is TGTGCCAGCAGCTTAGGGGTGGCAGATACGCAGTATTTT. Translation: CASSLGVADTQYF.

This clonotype came up many times. V is TRBV7-9 and J is TRBJ1-2; TRBD1 aligns across 9 bases. Germline lookup yields CDR1 SEHNR and CDR2 FQNEAQ (reference sequence). J was trimmed by 3 bases and V by 4 bases; bases with no gene match: 9. The CDR3 covers 16 residues. CDR3 loop: CASSSRDRGDDYGYTF. CDR3 in DNA: TGTGCCAGCAGCTCTAGAGACAGGGGGGATGACTATGGCTACACCTTC.

This clonotype was seen many times. The CDR3 sequence is CASSSQGEGEQYF. The CDR3 region has the DNA TGTGCCAGCAGCTCTCAAGGGGAAGGGGAGCAGTACTTC. This chain joins TRBV11-3 and TRBJ2-7; the D gene is possibly TRBD1 (5 bases). V lost 4 bases, J lost 7 bases, and 14 bases lay in between. The germline V gene has CDR1 SGHNT and CDR2 YENEEA. CDR3 length equals 13 residues. The full variable domain, its missing parts supplied by reference TRBV11-3 and TRBJ2-7, is EAGVVQSPRYKIIEKKQPVAFWCNPISGHNTLYWYLQNLGQGPELLIRYENEEAVDDSQLPKDRFSAERLKGVDSTLKIQPAELGDSAVYLCASSSQGEGEQYFGPGTRLTVT.

As to this clonotype: A much larger clone is a single base away; this may be a read error. The chain uses TRBV6-6 and TRBJ1-1; D not resolved. The germline gives CDR1 MNHNY, CDR2 SVGAGI (reference sequence). This CDR3 is 14 amino acids long. The CDR3 loop reads CASSWGGLKTEAFF. CDR3 nucleotide sequence: TGTGCCAGCAGTTGGGGAGGGTTGAAGACTGAAGCTTTCTTT.

Only a few counts were recorded for this clonotype. V gene TRBV6-2 or TRBV6-3 combines with J gene TRBJ2-4; D possibly corresponds to TRBD2 (6 bases). Trimming removed 11 bases at V and 6 bases at J, with 14 bases between. The CDR3 has 12 residues. In germline, CDR1 is MNHEY, CDR2 SVGEGT. This CDR3 is CASKGRGNIQYF. The CDR3 DNA is TGTGCCTCCAAAGGGCGGGGAAACATTCAGTACTTC.

This chain joins TRBV5-1 and TRBJ2-2, with 9 bases matching TRBD1. The CDR3 consists of 17 residues. The germline V gene has CDR1 SGHRS and CDR2 YFSETQ. The V and J ends lost 0 bases and 5 bases, in that order; junction bases with no gene match: 8. The CDR3 spells CASSLVLTGGGTGELFF. The CDR3 DNA sequence: TGCGCCAGCAGCTTGGTTCTGACAGGGGGAGGAACCGGGGAGCTGTTTTTT.

The chain links TRBV7-8 to TRBJ1-2; a possible D gene is TRBD1 (5 bases). Trimming removed 1 base at V and 4 bases at J, with 13 bases between. The V gene's germline CDR1 is SGHVS and CDR2 FQNEAQ. This CDR3 comprises 15 residues. Written as DNA, the CDR3 is TGTGCCAGCAGCTTAGGAACGACAGTTATCTATGGCTACACCTTC. It yields the protein CASSLGTTVIYGYTF.

This clonotype was seen many times. The chain uses TRBV25-1 and TRBJ1-5, with TRBD1 matching over 12 bases. V gave up 4 bases and J gave up 0 bases; unmatched junction bases: 10. Germline CDR1 is MGHDK and CDR2 is SYGVNS. The CDR3 runs to 19 residues. For the CDR3, the DNA is TGTGCCAGCAGTGGAGTTGCGGGACAGGGGGCAGGTAGCAATCAGCCCCAGCATTTT. Encoded protein: CASSGVAGQGAGSNQPQHF.

This clonotype was recorded at least ten times. The chain recombines TRBV6-5 with TRBJ2-1; no clear D gene. This CDR3 has 14 amino acids. Germline values: CDR1 MNHEY, CDR2 SVGAGI. V lost 6 bases to trimming and J lost 3 bases, with 12 bases between them. For the CDR3, the DNA is TGTGCCAGCAGCCTCAGTGGCCTCTACAATGAGCAGTTCTTC. It specifies CASSLSGLYNEQFF.

This clonotype showed up many times. The chain joins TRBV21-1 to TRBJ1-4; TRBD1, the table's D call, lacks a check against the DNA. TRBV21-1 is described as a pseudogene. This CDR3 is built from 15 residues. The CDR3 reads CASSTPGTVYEKLFF. CDR3 nucleotide sequence: TGTGCCAGCAGCACACCAGGGACCGTTTACGAAAAACTGTTTTTT.

This chain links TRBV9 with TRBJ2-7, with 11 bases lining up with TRBD2. Germline CDR1 and CDR2: SGDLS and YYNGEE. After removal of 0 bases from V and 4 bases from J, the junction contained 21 bases not matched to a gene. This CDR3 has 21 amino acids. The CDR3 nucleotides read TGTGCCAGCAGCGTAGGAGCATCCCGGCTAGCGGGGGGCCGGGAGATATACGAGCAGTACTTC. Translation: CASSVGASRLAGGREIYEQYF.

The V gene is TRBV6-5, the J gene TRBJ1-4; D might be TRBD1 (5 bases). The CDR3 sequence is 16 residues long. From germline, CDR1 is MNHEY and CDR2 SVGAGI. Trimming took 6 bases from V and 7 from J, leaving 21 bases between them. This CDR3 reads CASSKWGGVFSEKLFF. The CDR3 DNA reads TGTGCCAGCAGCAAATGGGGGGGGGTATTTAGTGAAAAACTGTTTTTT.

J is TRBJ2-7 and V is TRBV12-3 or TRBV12-4; D is perhaps TRBD1 or TRBD2 (5 bases each). V was pared by 6 bases and J by 0 bases, with 12 bases between. The length of the CDR3 is 14 residues. The CDR3 DNA reads TGTGCCAGCAGATCCGAGGGGAGCTCCTACGAGCAGTACTTC. Translation: CASRSEGSSYEQYF.

This clonotype came up a few times. The rearrangement uses TRBV20-1 and TRBJ2-2; 12 bases match TRBD2. The germline V gene encodes CDR1 DFQATT and CDR2 SNEGSKA (reference sequence). This CDR3 contains 16 residues. Trimming cost V 1 base and J 4 bases; bases outside gene matches: 4. CDR3 sequence: CSARGASGGATGELFF. The CDR3 coding sequence is TGCAGTGCTAGAGGGGCTAGCGGGGGGGCCACCGGGGAGCTGTTTTTT.

In its sample, this clonotype was seen many times. The chain uses TRBV2 and TRBJ2-1; TRBD2 might be the D (5 bases). V lost 4 bases and J 5 bases, leaving 9 bases between the germline ends. This CDR3 region has 13 residues. The germline V gene has CDR1 SNHLY and CDR2 FYNNEI. The DNA for the CDR3 is TGTGCCAGCAGTGTGACGAGGGACAATGAGCAGTTCTTC. Translating gives CASSVTRDNEQFF.